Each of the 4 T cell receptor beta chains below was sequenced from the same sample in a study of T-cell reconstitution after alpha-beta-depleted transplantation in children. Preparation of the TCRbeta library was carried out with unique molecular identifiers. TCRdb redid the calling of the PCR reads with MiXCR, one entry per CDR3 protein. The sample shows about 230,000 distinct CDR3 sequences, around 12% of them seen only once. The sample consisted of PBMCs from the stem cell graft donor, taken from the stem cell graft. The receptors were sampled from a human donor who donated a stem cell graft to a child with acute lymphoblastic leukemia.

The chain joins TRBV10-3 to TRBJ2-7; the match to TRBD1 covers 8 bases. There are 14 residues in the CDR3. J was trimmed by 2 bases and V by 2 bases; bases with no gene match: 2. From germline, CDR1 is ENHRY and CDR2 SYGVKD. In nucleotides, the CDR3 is TGTGCCATCAGTGAGGCAGGGGGCACCTACGAGCAGTACTTC. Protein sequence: CAISEAGGTYEQYF.

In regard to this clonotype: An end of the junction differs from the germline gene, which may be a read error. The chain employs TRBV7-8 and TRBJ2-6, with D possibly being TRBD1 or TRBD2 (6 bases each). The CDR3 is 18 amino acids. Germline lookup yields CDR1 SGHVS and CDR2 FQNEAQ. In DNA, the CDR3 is TGTGCCAGCAGCCCCGAAGGGGGGAGTATCTCTGGGGCCAACGGCCTGACTTTC. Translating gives CASSPEGGSISGANGLTF.

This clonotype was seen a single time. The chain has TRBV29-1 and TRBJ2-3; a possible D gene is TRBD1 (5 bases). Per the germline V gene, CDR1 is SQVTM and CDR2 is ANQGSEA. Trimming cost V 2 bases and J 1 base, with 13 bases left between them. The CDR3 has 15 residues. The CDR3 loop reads CSVEMGRYRTDTQYF. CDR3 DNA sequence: TGCAGCGTTGAAATGGGGCGGTATCGCACAGATACGCAGTATTTT.

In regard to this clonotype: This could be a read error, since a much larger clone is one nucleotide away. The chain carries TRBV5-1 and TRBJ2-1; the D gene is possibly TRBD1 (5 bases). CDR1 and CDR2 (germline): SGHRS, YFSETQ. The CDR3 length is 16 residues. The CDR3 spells CDSSLAGRYSYNEQFF. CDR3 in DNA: TGCGACAGCAGCTTGGCAGGGCGCTACTCCTACAATGAGCAGTTCTTC.